This T cell receptor beta chain was obtained from a study of CD8 T cells in Susac syndrome. The RNA input was roughly 0.45 to 1 ug, and it was reverse transcribed with random hexamers. The authors amplified TCR beta CDR3 across 54 Vbeta and 13 Jbeta using immunoSEQ multiplex PCR. TCRdb reprocessed the immunoSEQ multiplex PCR reads with MiXCR, giving one entry per CDR3 protein. The repertoire holds 100,000 to 150,000 distinct CDR3 sequences, with over 85% as singletons. CDR1 and CDR2 from the germline V gene are MNHEY and SVGAGI. The junction had 9 bases not matched to a gene; V was cut back by 10 bases and J by 7 bases. The CDR3 length is 13 residues. TEMRA cells were FACS-enriched, and CD8+ and CD4+ T cells were isolated negatively.

This rearrangement joins TRBV6-5 to TRBJ2-7, with 11 nucleotides matching TRBD2. This TCR was recovered from a human donor with multiple sclerosis. Sample: CD8+ T cells from PBMCs. CDR3 in amino acids: CAIRSGGAGEQYF. The CDR3 coding sequence is TGTGCCATCCGTAGCGGGGGGGCGGGAGAGCAGTACTTC.